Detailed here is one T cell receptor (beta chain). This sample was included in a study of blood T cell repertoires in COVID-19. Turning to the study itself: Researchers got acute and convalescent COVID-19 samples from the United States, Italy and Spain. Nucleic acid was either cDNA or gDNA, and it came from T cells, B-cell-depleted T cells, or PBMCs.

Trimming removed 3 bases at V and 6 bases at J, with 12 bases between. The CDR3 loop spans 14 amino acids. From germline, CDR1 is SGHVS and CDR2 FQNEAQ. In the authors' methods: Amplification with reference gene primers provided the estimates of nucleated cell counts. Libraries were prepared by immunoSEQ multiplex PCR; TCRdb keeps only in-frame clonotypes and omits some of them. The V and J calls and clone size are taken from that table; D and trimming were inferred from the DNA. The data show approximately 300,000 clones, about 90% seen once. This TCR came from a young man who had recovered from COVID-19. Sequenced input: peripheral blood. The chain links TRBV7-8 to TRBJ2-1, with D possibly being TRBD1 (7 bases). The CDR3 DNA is TGTGCCAGCAGCTTGGAGGGGGCAGGCAATGAGCAGTTCTTC. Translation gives CASSLEGAGNEQFF.